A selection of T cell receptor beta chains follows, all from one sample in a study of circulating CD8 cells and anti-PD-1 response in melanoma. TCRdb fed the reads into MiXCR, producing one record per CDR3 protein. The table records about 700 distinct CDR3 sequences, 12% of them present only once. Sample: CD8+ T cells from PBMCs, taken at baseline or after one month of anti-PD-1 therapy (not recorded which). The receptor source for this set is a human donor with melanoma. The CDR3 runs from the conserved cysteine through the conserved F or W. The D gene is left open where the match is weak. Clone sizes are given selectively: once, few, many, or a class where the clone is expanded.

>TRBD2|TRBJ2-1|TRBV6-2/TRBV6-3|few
TGTGCCAGCAGTTACCAGCAGCGGGGGGCCTGGAATGAGCAGTTCTTC
CASSYQQRGAWNEQFF
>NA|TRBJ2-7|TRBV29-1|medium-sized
TGCAGCCTTCTCCACGAGCAGTACTTC
CSLLHEQYF
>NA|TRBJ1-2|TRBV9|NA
TGTGCCAGCAGCGTAGCCCGGGGCTATGGCTACACCTTC
CASSVARGYGYTF
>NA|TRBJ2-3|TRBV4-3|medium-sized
TGCGCCAGCAGCCAAGGACTGCAATACACAGATACGCAGTATTTT
CASSQGLQYTDTQYF
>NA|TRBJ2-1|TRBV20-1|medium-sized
TGCAGTGCTAGAGATCGCCAGTCCTACAATGAGCAGTTCTTC
CSARDRQSYNEQFF
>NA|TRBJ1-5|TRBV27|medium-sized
TGTGCCAGCAGTCCAGGGCAGTGGAATCAGCCCCAGCATTTT
CASSPGQWNQPQHF
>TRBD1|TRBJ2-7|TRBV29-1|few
TGCAGCGCTCGATCCCCGGGACAGAGTGCCTACGAGCAGTACTTC
CSARSPGQSAYEQYF
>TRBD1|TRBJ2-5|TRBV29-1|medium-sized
TGCAGCGTTGAGACAGGGTCACAAGAGACCCAGTACTTC
CSVETGSQETQYF
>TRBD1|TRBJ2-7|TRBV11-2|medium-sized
TGTGCCAGCAGCTACGGACGGACAGGGCACTACGAGCAGTACTTC
CASSYGRTGHYEQYF
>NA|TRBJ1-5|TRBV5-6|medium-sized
TGTGCCAGCAGCCCCTCAAGCGGAAATCAGCCCCAGCATTTT
CASSPSSGNQPQHF
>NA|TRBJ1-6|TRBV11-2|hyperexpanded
TGTGCCAGCAGCTTAGATCCCCAACCGAGGATCTCACCCCTCCACTTT
CASSLDPQPRISPLHF
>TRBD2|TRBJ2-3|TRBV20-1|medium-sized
TGCAGTGCTAGACCCCGCGGGGGGGCCGGAACAGATACGCAGTATTTT
CSARPRGGAGTDTQYF
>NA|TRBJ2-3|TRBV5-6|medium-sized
TGTGCCAGCAACGCGGACATGAGCACAGATACGCAGTATTTT
CASNADMSTDTQYF
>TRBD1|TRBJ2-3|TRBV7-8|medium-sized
TGTGCCAGCAGCTCGCGACAGGGATCAGATACGCAGTATTTT
CASSSRQGSDTQYF
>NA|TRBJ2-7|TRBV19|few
TGTGCCAGTAGTGCTTCCTACGAGCAGTACTTC
CASSASYEQYF
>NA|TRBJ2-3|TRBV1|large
TGCACCAGCAGCCAAGTTGGTTCTAGCGGGCCCACAGATACGCAGTATTTT
CTSSQVGSSGPTDTQYF
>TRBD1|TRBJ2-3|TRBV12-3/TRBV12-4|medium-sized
TGTGCCAGCAGTTGGACAGGGCTCACAGATACGCAGTATTTT
CASSWTGLTDTQYF
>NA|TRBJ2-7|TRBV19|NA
TGTGCCAGTAGTATAGGAGGACTCTACGAGCAGTACTTC
CASSIGGLYEQYF
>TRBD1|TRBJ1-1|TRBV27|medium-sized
TGTGCCAGCAGTTTCAGGGGGCGCGGGGGCACTGAAGCTTTCTTT
CASSFRGRGGTEAFF
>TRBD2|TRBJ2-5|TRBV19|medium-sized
TGTGCCAGTAGTATGGTGGCGGGGGAGATCCAGTACTTC
CASSMVAGEIQYF
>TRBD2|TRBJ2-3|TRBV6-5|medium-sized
TGTGCCAGCAGTCAACTAGCGGGGGCCACAATTTACACAGATACGCAGTATTTT
CASSQLAGATIYTDTQYF
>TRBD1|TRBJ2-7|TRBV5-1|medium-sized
TGCGCCAGCAGCAAAGCGGACAGGGGGGGCTACGAGCAGTACTTC
CASSKADRGGYEQYF
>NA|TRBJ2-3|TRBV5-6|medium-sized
TGTGCCAGCAGTCAGGAGGGTAATACGCAGTATTTT
CASSQEGNTQYF
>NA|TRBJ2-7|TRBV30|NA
TGTGCCTGGACCGACCGCTTGGGGGCGACCTACGAGCAGTACTTC
CAWTDRLGATYEQYF
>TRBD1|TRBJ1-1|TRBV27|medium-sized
TGTGCCAGCAGTTTACTGGGACAGCTAACTGAAGCTTTCTTT
CASSLLGQLTEAFF
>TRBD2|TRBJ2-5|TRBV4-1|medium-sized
TGCGCCAGCAGCCAGACTCCGACTAGCATGGGTGAGACCCAGTACTTC
CASSQTPTSMGETQYF
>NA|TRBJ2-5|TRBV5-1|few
TGCGCCAGCAGCCTCCTGGGGGCACGAGAGACCCAGTACTTC
CASSLLGARETQYF
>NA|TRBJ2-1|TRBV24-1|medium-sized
TGTGCCATCCAGGGGGGACCTTACAATGAGCAGTTCTTC
CAIQGGPYNEQFF
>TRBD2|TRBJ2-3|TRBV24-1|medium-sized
TGTGCCACCAGTACGACGGGGCTAGCGGGGGACCGCGATACGCAGTATTTT
CATSTTGLAGDRDTQYF
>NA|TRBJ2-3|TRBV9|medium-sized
TGTGCCAGCAGCGTAGGGGACCTGGGCACAGATACGCAGTATTTT
CASSVGDLGTDTQYF
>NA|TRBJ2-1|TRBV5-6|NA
TGTGCCAGCAGCTTGGGGGGCTCCTACAATGAGCAGTTCTTC
CASSLGGSYNEQFF
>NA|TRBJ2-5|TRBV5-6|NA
TGTGCCAGCAGCTTGTTAGAGTCAGGGCGAAACCAAGAGACCCAGTACTTC
CASSLLESGRNQETQYF
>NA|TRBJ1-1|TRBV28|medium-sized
TGTGCCAGCAGTTTAGGGCAGGTCTTGGGCGATGCTTTCTTT
CASSLGQVLGDAFF
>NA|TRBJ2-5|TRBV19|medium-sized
TGTGCCAGTGGGGGTTGGGGTGAGACCCAGTACTTC
CASGGWGETQYF
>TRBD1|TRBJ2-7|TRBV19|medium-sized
TGTGCCAGTAGTACCCGGGACAGGGCGTTCTACGAGCAGTACTTC
CASSTRDRAFYEQYF
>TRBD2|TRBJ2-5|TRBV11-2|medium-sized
TGTGCCAGCAGCCCACGGACTAGCACAGGAGAGACCCAGTACTTC
CASSPRTSTGETQYF
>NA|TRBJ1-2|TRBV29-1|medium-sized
TGCAGCGTTGAATTTCCGGGATTCGGAGACTATGGCTACACCTTC
CSVEFPGFGDYGYTF
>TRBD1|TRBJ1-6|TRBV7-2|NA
TGTGCCAGCAGCTCGAAGGGACAGGGGACAGGGGCCTATAATTCACCCCTCCACTTT
CASSSKGQGTGAYNSPLHF
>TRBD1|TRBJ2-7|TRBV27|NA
TGTGCCAGCGCCGGGCAGGGGGCTAGCGTTTTTACCTACGAGCAGTACTTC
CASAGQGASVFTYEQYF
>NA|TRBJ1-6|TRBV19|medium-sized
TGTGCCAGTAAACCAAAGTTGACTCTTTATAATTCACCCCTCCACTTT
CASKPKLTLYNSPLHF
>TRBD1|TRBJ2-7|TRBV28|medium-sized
TGTGCCAGCAGCAAATCAGGCAGGGGGCTCGAGCAGTACTTC
CASSKSGRGLEQYF
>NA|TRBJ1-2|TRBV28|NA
TGTGCCAGCAGTTTAAGGGGCGAATATGGCTACACCTTC
CASSLRGEYGYTF